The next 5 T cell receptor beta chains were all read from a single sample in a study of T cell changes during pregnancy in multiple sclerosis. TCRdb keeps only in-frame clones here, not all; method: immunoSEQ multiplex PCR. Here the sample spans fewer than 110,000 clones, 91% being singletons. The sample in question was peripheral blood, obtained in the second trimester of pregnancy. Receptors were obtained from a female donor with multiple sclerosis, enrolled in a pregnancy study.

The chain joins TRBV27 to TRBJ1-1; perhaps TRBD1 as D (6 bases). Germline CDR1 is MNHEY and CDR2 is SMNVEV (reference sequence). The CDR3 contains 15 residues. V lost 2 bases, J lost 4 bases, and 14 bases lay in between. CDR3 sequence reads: CASSLITGRGTEAFF. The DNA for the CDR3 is TGTGCCAGCAGTTTAATTACAGGGAGAGGCACTGAAGCTTTCTTT.

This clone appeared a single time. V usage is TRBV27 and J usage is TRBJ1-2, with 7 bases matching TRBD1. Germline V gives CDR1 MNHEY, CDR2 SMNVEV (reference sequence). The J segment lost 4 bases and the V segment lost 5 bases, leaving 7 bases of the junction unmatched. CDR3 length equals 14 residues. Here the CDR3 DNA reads TGTGCCAGCAGTCCTCGGGGGACAGTCTATGGCTACACCTTC. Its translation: CASSPRGTVYGYTF.

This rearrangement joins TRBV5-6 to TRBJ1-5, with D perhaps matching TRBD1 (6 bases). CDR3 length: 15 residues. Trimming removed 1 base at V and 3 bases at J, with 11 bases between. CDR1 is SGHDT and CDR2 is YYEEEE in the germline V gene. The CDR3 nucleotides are TGTGCCAGCAGCTTGCGGACAGTCGACAATCAGCCCCAGCATTTT. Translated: CASSLRTVDNQPQHF. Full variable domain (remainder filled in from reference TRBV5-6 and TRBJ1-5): DAGVTQSPTHLIKTRGQQVTLRCSPKSGHDTVSWYQQALGQGPQFIFQYYEEEERQRGNFPDRFSGHQFPNYSSELNVNALLLGDSALYLCASSLRTVDNQPQHFGDGTRLSIL.

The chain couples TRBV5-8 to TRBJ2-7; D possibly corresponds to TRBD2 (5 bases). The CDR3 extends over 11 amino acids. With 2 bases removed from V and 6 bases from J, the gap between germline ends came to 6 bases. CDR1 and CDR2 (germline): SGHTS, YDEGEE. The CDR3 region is CASSFSAEQYF. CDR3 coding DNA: TGTGCCAGCAGCTTTAGCGCCGAGCAGTACTTC.

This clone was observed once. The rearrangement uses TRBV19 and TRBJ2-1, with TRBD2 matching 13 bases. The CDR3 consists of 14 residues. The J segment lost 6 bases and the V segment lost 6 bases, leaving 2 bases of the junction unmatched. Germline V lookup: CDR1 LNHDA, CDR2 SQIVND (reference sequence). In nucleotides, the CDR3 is TGTGCCAGTAGCACTAGCGGGAGGGCCAATGAGCAGTTCTTC. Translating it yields CASSTSGRANEQFF.